This T cell receptor (beta chain) originates from a study of PD-L1 blockade in urothelial cancer. Study-level background: The researchers analyzed blood 3 weeks (second dose) and 6 weeks after treatment start.

The table came from immunoSEQ multiplex PCR; TCRdb's copy has only in-frame clones and leaves some out. The sample holds approximately 110,000 clones, approximately 85% seen once. V shed 4 bases and J shed 10 bases, with 14 bases lying between them. Germline V gene lookup returns CDR1 LGHNA and CDR2 YNFKEQ. This CDR3 spans 14 amino acids. The sample was PBMCs, taken around atezolizumab (anti-PD-L1) treatment. This chain links TRBV4-2 with TRBJ1-6; TRBD1 might be the D (5 bases). This sequence was found in a man aged 50 or older with urothelial cancer. The CDR3 sequence: CASSPFQGSSPLHF. CDR3 coding DNA: TGTGCCAGCAGCCCGTTTCAGGGCAGCTCACCCCTCCACTTT.